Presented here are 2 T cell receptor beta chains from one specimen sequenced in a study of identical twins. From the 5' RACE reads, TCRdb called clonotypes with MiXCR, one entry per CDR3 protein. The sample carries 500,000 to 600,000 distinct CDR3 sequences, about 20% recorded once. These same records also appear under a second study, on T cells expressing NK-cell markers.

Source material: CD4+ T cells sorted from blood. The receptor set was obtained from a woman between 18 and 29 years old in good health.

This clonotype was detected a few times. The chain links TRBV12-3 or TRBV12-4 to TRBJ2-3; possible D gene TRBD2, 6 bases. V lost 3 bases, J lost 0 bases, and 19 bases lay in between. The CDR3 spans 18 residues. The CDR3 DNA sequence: TGTGCCAGCAGTTTCAGGCTAGCGACCACCGCTAGCACAGATACGCAGTATTTT. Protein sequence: CASSFRLATTASTDTQYF.

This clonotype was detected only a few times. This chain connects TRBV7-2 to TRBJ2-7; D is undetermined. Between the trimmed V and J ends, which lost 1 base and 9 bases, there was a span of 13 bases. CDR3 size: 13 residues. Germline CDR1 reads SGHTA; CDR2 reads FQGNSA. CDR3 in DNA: TGTGCCAGCAGCTTAGAGGCTGCCGGAACGCAGTACTTC. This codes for CASSLEAAGTQYF.